This TCR beta chain was obtained from a study of T cell responses to AZD1222 COVID-19 vaccine (dated by TCRdb to the early 2020s). The study in broad terms: A total of under 250 trial participants underwent TCR sequencing, of whom roughly 210 had received two doses of AZD1222 and some 25 had received two doses of the MenACWY control vaccine. Trial participants were enrolled into age subgroups of 18-55, 56-69 and 70-plus years, which contained around 140, 26 and 57 TCR-sequenced participants, respectively. Results and caveats for the whole study, not just this receptor: Only 5 to 7 AZD1222 recipients were SARS-CoV-2 seropositive at baseline, limiting conclusions about previously exposed vaccinees. Nearly half of unique spike-specific TCRs reportedly recognized epitopes outside regions mutated in the B.1.351 and B.1.1.7 variants. In the small 56-69-year group, the increase in depth fell short of significance, most likely because of low power. A significant rise in spike-specific TCR breadth and depth was observed after two AZD1222 doses relative to day 0 and relative to MenACWY recipients. Most participants were white British and females outnumbered males, and the authors suggested that clonal diversity may have been underestimated. Because no day 14 peak-response samples were available, repertoires were characterized only after the peak T cell response. CD4 TCRs associated with the vaccine covered the entire spike protein, and the dominant responses were in regions 160-218 and 743-854.

The CDR3 regions of human TCRbeta chains were subjected to immunosequencing. Concerning the study's data processing: Repertoire TCRs were checked for matches against a reference library of SARS-CoV-2-specific TCRs that had been generated using the MIRA antigen-specificity platform. Breadth was defined as the fraction of unique TCRs that were SARS-CoV-2-associated. Depth was defined as the fraction of total T cells that were SARS-CoV-2-associated. Using the MIRA data, each spike-specific TCR was mapped to the spike region that the TCR reacts to and placed in a CD4 or CD8 class. Log10-transformed breadth and depth values were compared by one-way ANOVA with Sidak's multiple comparisons tests. This is the immuneACCESS table as TCRdb keeps it, with only in-frame sequences that have V and J called. A part of the clones is gone; compared with another copy, unresolved V genes explain less than half, and the rest is unexplained. For V, J and clone size, that table is used; D and trimming come from the DNA. In all, the sample holds around 140,000 clones, and 91% of those were seen once. In total, the top ten clones hold 3.5% to 4% of the sample.

As concerns this clone: No antigen is known for it. No base qualities exist here, and no much larger clone lies one base off it.

In the paper's terms, the time point label means: about 28 days (+/-7) after the second vaccine dose. AZD1222 recipients with second doses at about 4 weeks or about 12 weeks were pooled, because spike-specific TCR depth and breadth did not differ between schedules. Vaccinee samples were obtained from the UK trials COV001 and COV002, which included a single-blind randomized controlled phase 2/3 trial of AZD1222 (ChAdOx1 nCoV-19) in healthy adults. Trial participant PBMC samples were collected at day 0 and day 28 after the second dose for TCRbeta chain sequencing. The CDR3, cysteine through phenylalanine, is 16 amino acids long. Of the read, only the CDR3 DNA is kept; its 48 bases are in frame from base 1. The junction shows trimming of 8 bases on V and 7 bases on J, and the gene matches do not reach 14 bases of it. Sequences MNHEY (CDR1) and SMNVEV (CDR2) are obtained from the germline V gene (reference sequence).

The sample was peripheral blood, taken 28 days after the second AZD1222 dose. The V gene is TRBV27 and the J gene is TRBJ1-6; 7 nucleotides in the junction match TRBD1. This receptor was identified in an adult who received the AZD1222 COVID-19 vaccine. The DNA sequence is given as TGTGCCAGCGGGATAGGAACAGGGGCAGTCAATTCACCCCTCCACTTT. Its coded protein is CASGIGTGAVNSPLHF.